This TCR beta chain emerged from a study of T cell responses to AZD1222 COVID-19 vaccine. Study-level findings and limits: Baseline seropositives among AZD1222 recipients totaled only 5 to 7. The sample set comprised mostly white British donors with more females, and clonal diversity was possibly underestimated. Spike-specific TCRs gained breadth and depth after people received two AZD1222 doses.

The CDR3 runs 15 residues. In germline, CDR1 is KGHSH, CDR2 LQKENI. The V and J ends lost 2 bases and 1 base, in that order; junction bases with no gene match: 3. The data were produced by immunoSEQ multiplex PCR, yet TCRdb's version contains in-frame clones alone and is incomplete. Of 96,000 or so clones in the sample, roughly nine tenths are singletons; the top ten hold around 1.6%. Details on this clone: Its antigen is undetermined.

The chain couples TRBV18 to TRBJ2-3; 7 nucleotides match TRBD2. The input for sequencing was peripheral blood, taken on day 0 of AZD1222 vaccination. The source is an adult in good health. CDR3 sequence reads: CASSPGAGGTDTQYF. DNA of the CDR3: TGTGCCAGCTCACCAGGGGCGGGGGGCACAGATACGCAGTATTTT.